Below are 18 T cell receptor beta chains sequenced from a single sample in a study of T cells in Graves' hyperthyroidism and ophthalmopathy. Authors of the study amplified TCR beta CDR3 regions from RNA transcripts. First-round RT-PCR with HTBI primers amplified the TCR CDR3 region. TCRdb used MiXCR to reprocess the multiplex PCR reads, holding one entry per CDR3 protein. This table holds 660,000 or so distinct CDR3 sequences, 20% to 25% found once. Sequenced sample: blood. The receptor set was obtained from a man aged 30 to 45 with Graves' ophthalmopathy.

This clonotype has only a few counts. In nucleotides, the CDR3 is TGTGCCAGCAGCGAGAGGGGGCGGATCTACGAGCAGTACTTC. Translated, it gives CASSERGRIYEQYF. This chain joins TRBV13 and TRBJ2-7; 7 positions match TRBD1. The CDR3 length is 14 residues. Germline CDR1 PRHDT, CDR2 FYEKMQ (reference sequence). The J segment lost 3 bases and the V segment lost 5 bases, leaving 7 bases of the junction unmatched.

The chain employs TRBV4-2 and TRBJ2-7; 7 bases agree with TRBD1. Germline V gene data show CDR1 as LGHNA and CDR2 as YNFKEQ. V lost 3 bases and J lost 1; bases outside the gene matches: 9. The CDR3 has 16 amino acids. CDR3 protein: CASSQAGTAVSYEQYF. The CDR3 DNA reads as TGTGCCAGCAGCCAGGCCGGGACAGCGGTTTCCTACGAGCAGTACTTC.

This clonotype was observed a handful of times. The chain has TRBV15 and TRBJ2-7; 9 positions agree with TRBD2. Germline V lookup: CDR1 LNHNV, CDR2 YYDKDF (reference sequence). Trimming cost V 2 bases and J 4 bases; bases outside gene matches: 6. The CDR3 is 15 amino acids. This chain's CDR3 is CATSRPSGRLYEQYF. The CDR3 DNA sequence: TGTGCCACCAGCAGACCAAGCGGGAGGCTGTACGAGCAGTACTTC.

This clonotype was counted many times. The chain links TRBV12-3 or TRBV12-4 to TRBJ1-4; no firm D call. CDR3 length: 13 residues. V dropped 8 bases and J dropped 0 bases, with 7 bases sitting between them. Written as DNA, the CDR3 is TGTGCCAGCCGGAGGGCAACTAATGAAAAACTGTTTTTT. This translates into CASRRATNEKLFF.

This clonotype was recorded many times. V is TRBV12-3 or TRBV12-4 and J is TRBJ2-5; D possibly matches TRBD1 or TRBD2 (5 bases each). This CDR3 contains 14 residues. Trimming left V 6 bases short and J 1 base short, with 12 bases between. The CDR3 loop is CASSPGTVQETQYF. CDR3 in DNA: TGTGCCAGCAGCCCAGGGACGGTCCAAGAGACCCAGTACTTC.

This clonotype was seen a few times. The J gene is TRBJ2-7, the V gene TRBV7-2, with 8 bases matching TRBD2. The CDR3 loop spans 19 amino acids. Germline lookup yields CDR1 SGHTA and CDR2 FQGNSA. V shed 6 bases, J shed 5 bases, and the junction held 24 bases outside the gene matches. CDR3 nucleotides: TGTGCCAGCAGTCCCGAGGTGGGACGGCTCTTTGATAGCGGGAACGAGCAGTACTTC. Protein sequence: CASSPEVGRLFDSGNEQYF.

A few counts support this clonotype. The CDR3 DNA reads as TGTGCCAGCAGTTACAGGGGCGTCAACTACGAGCAGTACTTC. Its translation is CASSYRGVNYEQYF. The chain uses TRBV6-5 and TRBJ2-7; perhaps TRBD1 as D (5 bases). Trimming cost V 2 bases and J 3 bases, with 11 bases left between them. This CDR3 is 14 amino acids long. Germline lookup yields CDR1 MNHEY and CDR2 SVGAGI.

The chain combines TRBV16 with TRBJ2-5; TRBD2 is a possible D gene (6 bases). The germline V and J ends were trimmed by 0 bases and 4 bases, with 9 bases remaining between them. CDR1 KGHSY and CDR2 FQNENV come from the germline V gene. The CDR3 runs to 14 residues. This CDR3 reads CASSQSSGLETQYF. For the CDR3, the DNA is TGTGCCAGCAGCCAATCCAGCGGGCTAGAGACCCAGTACTTC.

The rearrangement joins TRBV6-5 to TRBJ2-7; 7 nucleotides line up with TRBD2. The CDR3 length is 12 residues. The germline V gene has CDR1 MNHEY and CDR2 SVGAGI. Unmatched junction bases numbered 2, after V lost 4 bases and J lost 5 bases. The CDR3 here is CASSSSGDEQYF. The CDR3 DNA reads TGTGCCAGCAGTTCTAGCGGTGACGAGCAGTACTTC.

This clonotype was observed many times. CDR3 loop: CSARTGEKLFF. Written as DNA, the CDR3 is TGCAGTGCGCGGACGGGAGAAAAACTGTTTTTT. The chain employs TRBV20-1 and TRBJ1-4; D gene uncertain. Trimming stripped 6 bases from V and 8 bases from J, with 10 bases between. This CDR3 has 11 amino acids. Germline V lookup: CDR1 DFQATT, CDR2 SNEGSKA (reference sequence).

A few counts support this clonotype. This chain joins TRBV28 and TRBJ2-4; TRBD1 might be the D (6 bases). Germline assignment: CDR1 MDHEN and CDR2 SYDVKM. Trimming cost V 7 bases and J 0 bases, with 13 bases left between them. CDR3 length: 15 residues. In DNA, the CDR3 is TGTGCCAGCACCTCAGGGGAGCTAGCCAAAAACATTCAGTACTTC. It codes for CASTSGELAKNIQYF.

This clonotype was seen a few times. The genes are TRBV19 and TRBJ2-1; D is ambiguous. The V gene lost 2 bases and the J gene lost 4 bases, with 6 bases spanning the gap. CDR3 length: 13 amino acids. Germline assignment: CDR1 LNHDA and CDR2 SQIVND (reference sequence). CDR3 coding DNA: TGTGCCAGTAGTATAAGACGATACAATGAGCAGTTCTTC. Its protein is CASSIRRYNEQFF.

The table lists this clonotype with a few counts. This chain uses TRBV28 with TRBJ1-2; the match to TRBD1 covers 8 bases. CDR1 is MDHEN and CDR2 is SYDVKM in the germline V gene. This CDR3 spans 16 amino acids. The V segment lost 6 bases and the J segment 5 bases; nucleotides outside the gene matches: 14. The CDR3 DNA follows: TGTGCCAGCAGGGCTCTGACAGGGGAAGAGGGGTATGGCTACACCTTC. This gives the protein CASRALTGEEGYGYTF.

This clonotype was seen a handful of times. The chain employs TRBV28 and TRBJ2-1, with TRBD1 matching 7 bases. This CDR3 region has 12 residues. The V gene end was trimmed by 7 bases and the J gene end by 12 bases; junction bases not matched to a gene: 9. Per germline, CDR1 MDHEN and CDR2 SYDVKM. In DNA, the CDR3 is TGTGCCAGCACGACGACAGGGTTAAGGCAGTTCTTC. Residues: CASTTTGLRQFF.

This clonotype appeared a single time. The CDR3 reads CAIGRTENSPLHF. CDR3 nucleotide sequence: TGTGCCATCGGCCGAACGGAAAATTCACCCCTCCACTTT. The chain employs TRBV10-3 and TRBJ1-6, with D unresolved. Germline V gene data show CDR1 as ENHRY and CDR2 as SYGVKD. The V and J ends lost 8 bases and 7 bases respectively, with 12 bases between them. The CDR3 consists of 13 residues.

The chain uses TRBV18 and TRBJ2-5; 7 nucleotides agree with TRBD1. The CDR3 is made up of 17 amino acids. Germline V gene sequence: CDR1 KGHSH, CDR2 LQKENI. Trimming removed 0 bases from V and 3 bases from J; junction bases left unmatched: 10. The CDR3 loop reads CASSPPGRKDRKETQYF. The DNA of the CDR3 is TGTGCCAGCTCACCACCGGGACGGAAGGACAGGAAAGAGACCCAGTACTTC. Full variable domain (rest looked up from reference TRBV18 and TRBJ2-5): NAGVMQNPRHLVRRRGQEARLRCSPMKGHSHVYWYRQLPEEGLKFMVYLQKENIIDESGMPKERFSAEFPKEGPSILRIQQVVRGDSAAYFCASSPPGRKDRKETQYFGPGTRLLVL.

This clonotype was picked up many times. The chain employs TRBV12-3 or TRBV12-4 and TRBJ1-2, with D possibly being TRBD1 (6 bases). Deletions cut 3 bases from V and 7 bases from J, with 18 bases between. The CDR3 runs 15 residues. The DNA of the CDR3 is TGTGCCAGCAGTTTCTCGTTAACGGGGGGCTTTGGCTACACCTTC. Amino acid sequence: CASSFSLTGGFGYTF.

This clonotype was counted between two and nine times. The DNA of the CDR3 is TGTGCCAGCAGCGCCGGGACAGGGGCTGTAATAGGTGGCTACACCTTC. It translates to CASSAGTGAVIGGYTF. The rearrangement uses TRBV9 and TRBJ1-2; 10 bases are a match to TRBD1. V lost 3 bases and J lost 7; bases outside the gene matches: 12. Germline lookup yields CDR1 SGDLS and CDR2 YYNGEE. The CDR3 is 16 amino acids.